One sample yielded the 19 T cell receptor beta chains listed below, sequenced in a study of cytomegalovirus exposure and HLA in healthy donors. PCR employed 60 Vbeta and 13 Jbeta primers. Clones were read by immunoSEQ multiplex PCR, and TCRdb kept only the in-frame ones, dropping some. The sample contains under 150,000 clones, approximately 80% of which appear only once. Sequenced: PBMCs. The origin of the receptors is a girl aged 2-10 years in good health and CMV-seronegative.

This rearrangement joins TRBV4-2 to TRBJ1-5; perhaps TRBD1 as D (5 bases). The V gene lost 0 bases and the J gene lost 2 bases, with 14 bases spanning the gap. In germline, CDR1 is LGHNA, CDR2 YNFKEQ. This CDR3 region has 17 residues. The CDR3 sequence: CASSQEVQGAGNQPQHF. The CDR3 bases are TGTGCCAGCAGCCAAGAGGTCCAAGGGGCCGGCAATCAGCCCCAGCATTTT.

V gene TRBV7-9 combines with J gene TRBJ2-2, with a possible D match to TRBD1 (5 bases). Trimming shortened V by 3 bases and J by 0 bases, and 14 bases separated the two germline ends. Germline V gene lookup returns CDR1 SEHNR and CDR2 FQNEAQ (reference sequence). The CDR3 has 17 residues. The CDR3 DNA reads as TGTGCCAGCAGCTTGATGTACAGGACCCCGAACACCGGGGAGCTGTTTTTT. Encoded protein: CASSLMYRTPNTGELFF.

The CDR3 DNA is TGTGCCAGCAGCCTAAGGTCGGGGGGACCGAACACCGGGGAGCTGTTTTTT. It codes for CASSLRSGGPNTGELFF. The chain couples TRBV7-6 to TRBJ2-2; TRBD2 matches at 7 bases. This CDR3 has 17 amino acids. The V and J ends lost 5 bases and 0 bases, in that order; junction bases with no gene match: 9. Germline-derived CDR1 and CDR2 are SGHVS and FNYEAQ.

The rearrangement joins TRBV6-5 to TRBJ1-2; 7 bases line up with TRBD1. There are 15 residues in the CDR3. V lost 0 bases and J lost 4; bases outside the gene matches: 5. CDR1 and CDR2 from the germline V gene are MNHEY and SVGAGI. The CDR3 spells CASSYSGGGGYGYTF. Here the CDR3 DNA reads TGTGCCAGCAGTTACTCAGGGGGCGGTGGCTATGGCTACACCTTC.

This chain uses TRBV27 with TRBJ2-7; D gene ambiguous. V lost 2 bases, J lost 1 base, and 15 bases lay in between. The germline CDR1 and CDR2 sequences are MNHEY and SMNVEV (reference sequence). The CDR3 is 16 residues long. DNA for the CDR3: TGTGCCAGCAGTTTACGGTGGAGTCCTACATCCTACGAGCAGTACTTC. This codes for CASSLRWSPTSYEQYF.

This chain links TRBV6-5 with TRBJ1-4, with D unresolved. Germline V gene sequence: CDR1 MNHEY, CDR2 SVGAGI. This CDR3 comprises 14 residues. V lost 7 bases to trimming and J lost 7 bases, with 16 bases between them. The CDR3 loop is CASKIRPEGEKLFF. The CDR3 DNA follows: TGTGCCAGCAAAATAAGACCCGAGGGTGAAAAACTGTTTTTT.

A word on this clone: In the same sample, other DNA sequences code for this CDR3. This chain joins TRBV6-5 and TRBJ2-7; 7 nucleotides line up with TRBD2. CDR1 and CDR2 (germline): MNHEY, SVGAGI. This CDR3 comprises 13 residues. V trimming: 7 bases; J trimming: 6 bases; junction bases outside the gene matches: 9. As DNA, the CDR3 is TGTGCCAGCACACGGCCTGGGAGGGCCGAGCAGTACTTC. Translation gives CASTRPGRAEQYF.

CDR3 region: CAWSMGQGGAFF. The CDR3 nucleotides are TGTGCCTGGAGTATGGGACAGGGGGGAGCTTTCTTT. The rearrangement uses TRBV30 and TRBJ1-1, with 11 positions matching TRBD1. Germline V gene lookup returns CDR1 GTSNPN and CDR2 SVGIG (reference sequence). The CDR3 is 12 residues long. The J segment lost 10 bases and the V segment lost 2 bases, leaving 3 bases of the junction unmatched.

The CDR3 DNA sequence: TGTGCCAGTAACATACTAGCGGGGGGGACCACAGATACGCAGTATTTT. Translating it yields CASNILAGGTTDTQYF. V and J are TRBV19 and TRBJ2-3, with 13 bases identical to TRBD2. This CDR3 spans 16 amino acids. Trimming removed 7 bases from V and 2 bases from J; junction bases left unmatched: 6. In germline, CDR1 is LNHDA, CDR2 SQIVND (reference sequence).

The J gene is TRBJ2-1, the V gene TRBV28; D unresolved. Trimming took 2 bases from V and 9 from J, leaving 14 bases between them. Germline V gene data show CDR1 as MDHEN and CDR2 as SYDVKM. The CDR3 loop spans 14 amino acids. CDR3: CASSLNRVSGEQFF. The CDR3 DNA sequence: TGTGCCAGCAGTTTAAATCGAGTTTCAGGTGAGCAGTTCTTC.

The chain combines TRBV27 with TRBJ2-7, with D perhaps TRBD1 (6 bases). The CDR3 is made up of 14 amino acids. CDR1 and CDR2 (germline): MNHEY, SMNVEV (reference sequence). Trimming removed 5 bases from V and 2 bases from J, with 13 bases in between. The CDR3 DNA reads as TGTGCCAGCAGTCCCGACAGGTTAGCCTACGAGCAGTACTTC. This translates into CASSPDRLAYEQYF.

This rearrangement joins TRBV18 to TRBJ2-5; D might be TRBD2 (7 bases). This CDR3 is 15 amino acids long. Trimming removed 3 bases at V and 2 bases at J, with 13 bases between. CDR1 and CDR2 (germline): KGHSH, LQKENI. The DNA for the CDR3 is TGTGCCAGCTCACCCCGAGGGGGACTACAAGAGACCCAGTACTTC. Its translation: CASSPRGGLQETQYF.

V and J are TRBV7-9 and TRBJ2-2; 7 nucleotides align to TRBD1. Per germline, CDR1 SEHNR and CDR2 FQNEAQ (reference sequence). The V gene end was trimmed by 6 bases and the J gene end by 3 bases; junction bases not matched to a gene: 13. This CDR3 contains 17 residues. DNA for the CDR3: TGTGCCAGCAGTCGCGTTACCGGGACAGTTTACACCGGGGAGCTGTTTTTT. Protein product: CASSRVTGTVYTGELFF.

The rearrangement uses TRBV28 and TRBJ2-1, with TRBD1 matching over 7 bases. The CDR3 loop spans 17 amino acids. Germline V gene data show CDR1 as MDHEN and CDR2 as SYDVKM. The V segment lost 6 bases and the J segment 0 bases; nucleotides outside the gene matches: 11. CDR3: CASSFFRGRGSYNEQFF. The CDR3 nucleotides read TGTGCCAGCAGCTTTTTCAGGGGGAGAGGCTCCTACAATGAGCAGTTCTTC.

This clone was observed a single time. The chain joins TRBV6-5 to TRBJ2-2, with D perhaps TRBD2 (6 bases). Deletions cut 2 bases from V and 4 bases from J, with 11 bases between. Germline V gene data show CDR1 as MNHEY and CDR2 as SVGAGI. The CDR3 covers 15 residues. CDR3 bases: TGTGCCAGCAGTTACACTAGCTCGGGCACCGGGGAGCTGTTTTTT. Protein: CASSYTSSGTGELFF.

The J gene is TRBJ2-7, the V gene TRBV6-1; TRBD1 aligns across 8 bases. Germline CDR1 reads MNHNS; CDR2 reads SASEGT. Trimming at V came to 0 bases and at J to 12 bases, leaving 7 bases not matched to a gene. The CDR3 consists of 13 residues. CDR3 sequence (DNA): TGTGCCAGCAGTGAAGCGGAGACAGGGGTCAGGTACTTC. Translating it yields CASSEAETGVRYF.

The CDR3 here is CASSDQGARYGYTF. The DNA for the CDR3 is TGCGCCAGCAGTGACCAGGGGGCTAGGTATGGCTACACCTTC. The genes are TRBV10-1 and TRBJ1-2; 8 bases line up with TRBD1. From germline, CDR1 is WNHNN and CDR2 SYGVQD (reference sequence). This CDR3 has 14 residues. The J segment lost 5 bases and the V segment lost 3 bases, leaving 5 bases of the junction unmatched.

The DNA of the CDR3 is TGTGCCAGCAGTCCAGGGGGTGGTAGGCACGAGCAGTACTTC. Its protein is CASSPGGGRHEQYF. The chain employs TRBV2 and TRBJ2-7; 7 positions match TRBD1. V lost 5 bases and J lost 5; bases outside the gene matches: 9. The germline V gene has CDR1 SNHLY and CDR2 FYNNEI. This CDR3 comprises 14 residues.

This clone has a handful of counts. This rearrangement joins TRBV29-1 to TRBJ2-1; D is possibly TRBD2 (7 bases). The V gene lost 4 bases and the J gene lost 3 bases, with 13 bases spanning the gap. This CDR3 region has 14 residues. Looked up from germline, CDR1 is SQVTM and CDR2 is ANQGSEA. The CDR3 reads CSVAVGGDYNEQFF. CDR3 nucleotides: TGCAGCGTTGCTGTAGGGGGGGACTACAATGAGCAGTTCTTC.